The 14 T cell receptor beta chains presented below share a single source sample, sequenced in a study of T cell responses to AZD1222 COVID-19 vaccine. Assay: immunoSEQ multiplex PCR; the TCRdb copy retains only in-frame clones and omits some. The sample lists 100,000 to 150,000 clones, around 90% seen once, with 1.5% to 2% in the top ten. The sample consisted of peripheral blood, taken 28 days after the second AZD1222 dose. These receptor sequences come from an adult who received the AZD1222 COVID-19 vaccine.

The chain employs TRBV7-8 and TRBJ2-7; TRBD1 is a possible D gene (6 bases). Trimming cost V 3 bases and J 0 bases, with 9 bases left between them. CDR3 length: 14 residues. Germline loops: CDR1 SGHVS, CDR2 FQNEAQ. DNA for the CDR3: TGTGCCAGCAGCTTGGGGGCCACCTCCTACGAGCAGTACTTC. This translates into CASSLGATSYEQYF.

V and J are TRBV7-2 and TRBJ1-1, with TRBD1 matching over 11 bases. The length of the CDR3 is 17 residues. The germline gives CDR1 SGHTA, CDR2 FQGNSA. Germline trimming cut 3 bases from V and 0 bases from J; bases unmatched to any gene: 6. CDR3 residues: CASSLRTGGILNTEAFF. In nucleotides, the CDR3 is TGTGCCAGCAGCTTGCGGACAGGGGGCATACTGAACACTGAAGCTTTCTTT.

The chain couples TRBV4-1 to TRBJ1-1; TRBD1 matches 9 bases. The CDR3 contains 15 residues. Germline loops: CDR1 MGHRA, CDR2 YSYEKL. Unmatched junction bases numbered 4, after V lost 1 base and J lost 4 bases. The CDR3 nucleotides read TGCGCCAGCAGCCAAGCCGACAGGGGGGGCACTGAAGCTTTCTTT. As protein: CASSQADRGGTEAFF.

The rearrangement uses TRBV21-1 and TRBJ2-7; the table's D call TRBD2 went unverified against the DNA. TRBV21-1 is annotated as a pseudogene. The CDR3 contains 19 residues. In DNA, the CDR3 is TGTGCCAGCAGCAAACCCCCCTTCGTCCGGGAGGAGGGGCCTTACGAGCAGTACGTC. It codes for CASSKPPFVREEGPYEQYV.

V is TRBV9 and J is TRBJ2-1; D perhaps matches TRBD1 (5 bases). Per germline, CDR1 SGDLS and CDR2 YYNGEE. The CDR3 has 13 residues. Trimming took 3 bases from V and 8 from J, leaving 12 bases between them. Here the CDR3 DNA reads TGTGCCAGCAGCGATCAGGGTTGGGATGAGCAGTTCTTC. Translating gives CASSDQGWDEQFF.

This chain links TRBV12-2 with TRBJ1-4; TRBD1 reflects the table's D call only, with no check against the DNA. TRBV12-2 is deemed a pseudogene. The CDR3 runs to 20 residues. CDR3 protein: CASRLPRNRDRGPTNEKLFF. CDR3 coding DNA: TGTGCAAGTCGCTTACCGCGAAACCGGGACAGGGGGCCGACTAATGAAAAACTGTTTTTT.

This chain joins TRBV7-9 and TRBJ1-1; 7 nucleotides agree with TRBD1. This CDR3 has 12 residues. The V segment lost 5 bases and the J segment 8 bases; nucleotides outside the gene matches: 5. Germline V gives CDR1 SEHNR, CDR2 FQNEAQ (reference sequence). CDR3 DNA sequence: TGTGCCAGCAGCCTGACAGGGCTCGAAGCTTTCTTT. Protein product: CASSLTGLEAFF.

The genes are TRBV3-1 (or the pseudogene TRBV3-2) and TRBJ2-5; tentatively, D is TRBD2 (5 bases). The CDR3 has 16 residues. Germline assignment: CDR1 LGHDT and CDR2 YNNKEL (reference sequence). Trimming pared 0 bases from V and 4 bases from J, leaving 15 bases between. The CDR3: CASSQELSSARETQYF. DNA of the CDR3: TGTGCCAGCAGCCAAGAATTAAGTAGCGCGAGAGAGACCCAGTACTTC.

This chain connects TRBV30 to TRBJ2-5; no clear D gene. The germline V gene has CDR1 GTSNPN and CDR2 SVGIG (reference sequence). CDR3 length: 12 amino acids. Trimming removed 5 bases at V and 5 bases at J, with 12 bases between. The DNA for the CDR3 is TGTGCCTGGGGGCCTTTAGGGGAGACCCAGTACTTC. Translating it yields CAWGPLGETQYF.

The chain employs TRBV7-9 and TRBJ1-6; D possibly corresponds to TRBD1 (6 bases). Germline values: CDR1 SEHNR, CDR2 FQNEAQ (reference sequence). The V gene lost 5 bases and the J gene lost 6 bases, with 11 bases spanning the gap. The CDR3 is 14 residues long. Here the CDR3 DNA reads TGTGCCAGCAGCCTTACAGGGCGTAATTCACCCCTCCACTTT. This codes for CASSLTGRNSPLHF.

This sequence joins TRBV2 and TRBJ1-4; 7 nucleotides match TRBD1. The CDR3 has 14 amino acids. Germline assignment: CDR1 SNHLY and CDR2 FYNNEI. With 5 bases clipped from V and 2 bases from J, the junction kept 2 bases outside the gene matches. CDR3 in amino acids: CASSWGQTNEKLFF. CDR3 nucleotides: TGTGCCAGCAGTTGGGGACAGACTAATGAAAAACTGTTTTTT.

Only a few counts were recorded for this clone. This chain's CDR3 is CATSVGPGNTIYF. In DNA, the CDR3 is TGTGCCACCAGCGTCGGACCTGGAAACACCATATATTTT. V and J are TRBV15 and TRBJ1-3; the D is unclear. The CDR3 covers 13 residues. Trimming left V 5 bases short and J 2 bases short, with 7 bases between. Germline V CDR1 and CDR2: LNHNV, YYDKDF (reference sequence). Combining the CDR3 with reference TRBV15 and TRBJ1-3 gives the whole variable domain DAMVIQNPRYQVTQFGKPVTLSCSQTLNHNVMYWYQQKSSQAPKLLFHYYDKDFNNEADTPDNFQSRRPNTSFCFLDIRSPGLGDTAMYLCATSVGPGNTIYFGEGSWLTVV.

V and J are TRBV6-6 and TRBJ1-1; tentative D call: TRBD1 (5 bases). In germline, CDR1 is MNHNY, CDR2 SVGAGI (reference sequence). There are 14 residues in the CDR3. The ends were cut back, 0 bases at V and 4 bases at J, with 9 bases in the middle. CDR3 nucleotides: TGTGCCAGCAGTTACTCTGGGGGTAGCACTGAAGCTTTCTTT. This encodes CASSYSGGSTEAFF.

The chain has TRBV3-1 (or the pseudogene TRBV3-2) and TRBJ1-4; D is undetermined. This CDR3 contains 13 residues. In germline, CDR1 is LGHDT, CDR2 YNNKEL (reference sequence). Trimming shortened V by 4 bases and J by 7 bases, and 10 bases separated the two germline ends. The CDR3 bases are TGTGCCAGCAGCCTCGCCACGGGTGAAAAACTGTTTTTT. Its translation is CASSLATGEKLFF.